The present T cell receptor beta chain was sequenced within a study of T cell responses to AZD1222 COVID-19 vaccine. Comments on this clone: Its antigen is currently unknown.

Assay used: immunoSEQ multiplex PCR; TCRdb lists only in-frame clones, some missing. This table holds more than 110,000 clones, around 90% found once. General study results and limits: Reports indicate that nearly half of spike-specific TCRs are directed at unmutated variant regions.

CDR1 is KGHSH, CDR2 LQKENI, per germline. The CDR3 contains 18 residues. Losses at the gene ends were 3 bases for V and 5 bases for J; bases not matched to a gene: 16. The sequence derives from an adult in good health. This specimen was peripheral blood, taken on day 0 of AZD1222 vaccination. The rearrangement links TRBV18 to TRBJ1-3, with 7 bases fitting TRBD1. CDR3 residues: CASSPLAGGGGRRNTIYF. The CDR3 coding sequence is TGTGCCAGCTCACCTCTGGCAGGGGGTGGAGGTCGAAGAAACACCATATATTTT.